These 12 T cell receptor beta chains were all obtained from the same sample, sequenced in a study of OX40 agonist ivuxolimab in advanced cancers. Repertoires were generated with immunoSEQ multiplex PCR, while TCRdb's copy carries only in-frame clones and drops some. The sample holds tens of thousands of clones, approximately 81% seen once. The specimen comprised CD4+ or CD8+ T cells sorted from blood, sampled in a trial of the OX40 agonist ivuxolimab. These TCRs come from an adult with an advanced solid tumor such as melanoma, head and neck, liver or kidney cancer.

The V call is TRBV18, the J call TRBJ2-7; 8 bases match TRBD2. The CDR3 contains 17 residues. With V trimmed by 0 bases and J by 5 bases, 12 bases remained unmatched. Germline V gene data show CDR1 as KGHSH and CDR2 as LQKENI. The CDR3 protein is CASSPPTGTSLPHEQYF. As DNA, the CDR3 is TGTGCCAGCTCACCACCTACCGGGACTAGTTTGCCCCACGAGCAGTACTTC.

The rearrangement uses TRBV2 and TRBJ2-7; TRBD1 agrees at 8 bases. V gave up 7 bases and J gave up 2 bases; unmatched junction bases: 7. The CDR3 spans 14 residues. Germline lookup yields CDR1 SNHLY and CDR2 FYNNEI. The CDR3 DNA reads TGTGCCAGCATGGTGGGGACAGGTCCCTACGAGCAGTACTTC. Translating it yields CASMVGTGPYEQYF.

The chain recombines TRBV11-3 with TRBJ2-3; weak D call: TRBD2 (5 bases). V gave up 5 bases and J gave up 4 bases, with 10 bases separating them. The CDR3 consists of 13 residues. From germline, CDR1 is SGHNT and CDR2 YENEEA. CDR3 DNA sequence: TGTGCCAGCAGCCTCCTGGAGGCAGATACGCAGTATTTT. Its protein product is CASSLLEADTQYF.

V usage is TRBV23-1 and J usage is TRBJ1-4; D unresolved. TRBV23-1 is treated as an ORF (open reading frame) with a function not yet certain. This CDR3 has 12 amino acids. CDR3 bases: TGCGCTTGTAGCAGGACTAATGAAAAACTGTTTTTT. Protein: CACSRTNEKLFF.

J is TRBJ2-3 and V is TRBV6-5, with D maybe TRBD1 (5 bases). This CDR3 spans 14 amino acids. V was trimmed by 6 bases and J by 0 bases, leaving 10 bases between them. The germline CDR1 and CDR2 sequences are MNHEY and SVGAGI. The CDR3 protein is CASRRGYSTDTQYF. Here the CDR3 DNA reads TGTGCCAGCAGAAGGGGCTATAGCACAGATACGCAGTATTTT.

The chain joins TRBV6-5 to TRBJ1-5; D is undetermined. Germline V gives CDR1 MNHEY, CDR2 SVGAGI. This CDR3 is built from 14 residues. Trimming stripped 6 bases from V and 6 bases from J, with 15 bases between. The CDR3 region has the DNA TGTGCCAGCAGCCCCTTTACGGCGGGTCAGCCCCAGCATTTT. Translated, it gives CASSPFTAGQPQHF.

CDR3 region: CASRRLGSYNEQFF. CDR3 DNA: TGTGCCAGCAGGCGACTCGGCTCCTACAATGAGCAGTTCTTC. The chain joins TRBV27 to TRBJ2-1; no reliable D call. CDR3 length equals 14 residues. CDR1 MNHEY and CDR2 SMNVEV come from the germline V gene (reference sequence). Trimming shortened V by 6 bases and J by 0 bases, and 9 bases separated the two germline ends.

The chain recombines TRBV7-3 with TRBJ2-3; D tentatively reads TRBD1 or TRBD2 (5 bases each). This CDR3 comprises 15 residues. CDR1 is SGHTA, CDR2 FQGTGA, per germline. The V end was cut by 1 base, the J end by 5 bases, with 13 bases between. Here the CDR3 DNA reads TGTGCCAGCAGCTTAATTGGGGACCTGGGAGATACGCAGTATTTT. As protein: CASSLIGDLGDTQYF.

The chain couples TRBV5-1 to TRBJ2-3; 7 bases agree with TRBD2. The CDR3 covers 16 residues. The trim removed 4 bases at V and 6 bases at J, leaving 14 bases unmatched. Germline V gene lookup returns CDR1 SGHRS and CDR2 YFSETQ. The CDR3 is CASSAKLARPGDTQYF. The CDR3, as DNA: TGCGCCAGCAGCGCTAAACTAGCGAGGCCTGGGGATACGCAGTATTTT.

The gene calls are TRBV6-6 and TRBJ1-3, with D unresolved. This CDR3 has 16 amino acids. Per the germline V gene, CDR1 is MNHNY and CDR2 is SVGAGI (reference sequence). Trimming removed 0 bases at V and 0 bases at J, with 9 bases between. The CDR3 loop reads CASSYSAVSSGNTIYF. DNA for the CDR3: TGTGCCAGCAGTTACTCGGCGGTTAGCTCTGGAAACACCATATATTTT.

The V call is TRBV6-5, the J call TRBJ2-2, with unresolved D. CDR1 is MNHEY, CDR2 SVGAGI, per germline. V lost 2 bases and J lost 10, with 11 bases in between. CDR3 length: 13 amino acids. The CDR3 region has the DNA TGTGCCAGCAGTTACGCCGTCCGGCTGGAGCTGTTTTTT. This codes for CASSYAVRLELFF.

The rearrangement joins TRBV28 to TRBJ1-4; tentative D call: TRBD1 (6 bases). V was clipped by 2 bases and J by 4 bases, with 8 bases between them. The CDR3 is made up of 14 amino acids. CDR1 and CDR2 from the germline V gene are MDHEN and SYDVKM. This chain's CDR3 is CASSLGQNNEKLFF. Here the CDR3 DNA reads TGTGCCAGCAGTTTAGGACAGAATAATGAAAAACTGTTTTTT.